The present T cell receptor beta chain was sequenced within a study of T cells in women clearing cervical HPV infection. The study, taken as a whole, reports: CIN3+ cases had significantly higher TCR repertoire richness than controls, but evenness did not differ. Cases carried less TRBV6-7 than controls: 0.11% versus 0.16%.

All participants had a single incident cervical HPV16 infection, and prevalent HPV16 infections were excluded. About this clone: The antigen remains unidentified. The CDR3 goes on 3 residues after the read ends, and that part is filled in from the germline J gene.

Profiling relied on immunoSEQ multiplex PCR, and the TCRdb table lists in-frame clones only, not all of them. The sample table sets out 30,000 to 45,000 clones. CDR1 and CDR2 from the germline V gene are MNHEY and SVGEGT. This CDR3 has 13 amino acids. V was shortened by 4 bases and J by 4 bases, with 10 bases between the two germline ends. Material: blood buffy coat. This chain connects TRBV6-2 or TRBV6-3 to TRBJ1-1; possibly TRBD1 for D (6 bases). The source is a woman aged 18 to 75 with a cervical HPV16 infection that either progressed to CIN3+ or cleared (not recorded which). This CDR3 is CASSWAGATEAFF. The DNA read from the CDR3 is TGTGCCAGCAGTTGGGCAGGGGCCACTGAA.